This T cell receptor (beta chain) was captured by sequencing in a study of cytotoxic CD8 clonotypes in ibrutinib-treated CLL. Looking at the study overall: Within the patient group, around twelve were relapsed/refractory and fewer than 16 treatment-naive, and 17 to 18 were IGHV unmutated. Points from the study as a whole: Sustained-remission and progressing patients diverged in sampling times.

This CDR3 comprises 16 residues. V lost 3 bases and J lost 4, with 16 bases in between. Germline V gene data show CDR1 as SGHTA and CDR2 as FQGNSA. Libraries were prepared by immunoSEQ multiplex PCR; TCRdb keeps only in-frame clonotypes and omits some of them. The data show some 170,000 clones, around nine tenths seen once. For this clone: Antigen: not known.

This chain joins TRBV7-2 and TRBJ1-5; D is possibly TRBD1 (5 bases). Sequences were derived from PBMCs, sampled at disease progression, from a patient treated with ibrutinib. This TCR was recovered from a human donor with chronic lymphocytic leukemia. The DNA of the CDR3 is TGTGCCAGCAGCTTGGGGCAGGGAGGAAGAAATCAGCCCCAGCATTTT. It translates to CASSLGQGGRNQPQHF.